This passage covers 14 T cell receptor beta chains from one sample sequenced in a study of shared clonotypes between healthy human individuals. Produced via immunoSEQ multiplex PCR; TCRdb's table is partial and in-frame only. Among over a million clones listed, 95% to 97% were seen once. The sample comprised naive CD4+ T cells sorted from blood. The subset is: CD45RA+ positively selected. The receptors shown here come from a man younger than 40 in good health.

CDR3 loop: CASSPRGSSSYNEQFF. The DNA of the CDR3 is TGTGCCAGCAGCCCAAGGGGCAGCAGCTCCTACAATGAGCAGTTCTTC. The V and J genes are TRBV9 and TRBJ2-1, with D possibly matching TRBD1 (5 bases). Trimming removed 4 bases from V and 0 bases from J, with 14 bases in between. Germline V gene lookup returns CDR1 SGDLS and CDR2 YYNGEE. The CDR3 spans 16 residues.

The V and J genes are TRBV7-9 and TRBJ2-2; perhaps TRBD2 as D (5 bases). Trimming shortened V by 0 bases and J by 6 bases, and 17 bases separated the two germline ends. This CDR3 spans 17 amino acids. CDR1 is SEHNR, CDR2 FQNEAQ, per germline (reference sequence). In nucleotides, the CDR3 is TGTGCCAGCAGCTTAGCGCCGACTATGGGTAAAGCCGGGGAGCTGTTTTTT. This encodes CASSLAPTMGKAGELFF.

The J gene is TRBJ1-5, the V gene TRBV21-1. TRBV21-1 is tagged as a pseudogene. The CDR3 is made up of 14 amino acids. CDR3 sequence reads: CASSTGPHGQPQHF. In DNA, the CDR3 is TGTGCCAGCAGCACAGGACCCCACGGTCAGCCCCAGCATTTT.

J is TRBJ2-1 and V is TRBV7-3; TRBD1 matches at 9 bases. V shed 1 base and J 1 base; nucleotides not matched to a gene: 5. The length of the CDR3 is 17 residues. Per the germline V gene, CDR1 is SGHTA and CDR2 is FQGTGA. DNA for the CDR3: TGTGCCAGCAGCTTAAGAGGGACAGGGCGTTCCTACAATGAGCAGTTCTTC. Translation gives CASSLRGTGRSYNEQFF.

The chain combines TRBV11-2 with TRBJ2-1; TRBD2 aligns across 11 bases. Germline trimming cut 2 bases from V and 8 bases from J; bases unmatched to any gene: 11. The CDR3 loop spans 17 amino acids. Germline values: CDR1 SGHAT, CDR2 FQNNGV. For the CDR3, the DNA is TGTGCCAGCAGCTTAAGGCTAGCGGGAGGTGGGTATCATGAGCAGTTCTTC. Translation: CASSLRLAGGGYHEQFF.

J is TRBJ2-7 and V is TRBV29-1; D is unclear. The germline gives CDR1 SQVTM, CDR2 ANQGSEA. V was clipped by 5 bases and J by 0 bases, with 14 bases between them. The CDR3 spans 14 residues. CDR3 DNA: TGCAGCGTTCTGAGACAAGGTCCCTCCTACGAGCAGTACTTC. Translating gives CSVLRQGPSYEQYF.

The CDR3 DNA reads as TGTGCCAGCAGCTCCCCGGGCGGGAGGCAAGTCACCGGGGAGCTGTTTTTT. It is translated as CASSSPGGRQVTGELFF. The chain uses TRBV5-4 and TRBJ2-2; 8 bases match TRBD2. The V gene's germline CDR1 is SGHNT and CDR2 YYREEE (reference sequence). The CDR3 spans 17 residues. The V segment lost 3 bases and the J segment 4 bases; nucleotides outside the gene matches: 11.

The rearrangement links TRBV9 to TRBJ2-1, with TRBD2 identical over 13 bases. J gave up 7 bases and V 4 bases, and 2 bases lay outside the gene matches. CDR1 and CDR2 from the germline V gene are SGDLS and YYNGEE. There are 14 residues in the CDR3. This chain's CDR3 is CASSWGLAGNEQFF. Here the CDR3 DNA reads TGTGCCAGCAGCTGGGGACTAGCGGGAAATGAGCAGTTCTTC.

The chain carries TRBV6-1 and TRBJ1-5; 9 bases are a match to TRBD1. J gave up 1 base and V 8 bases, and 6 bases lay outside the gene matches. Germline V gene lookup returns CDR1 MNHNS and CDR2 SASEGT. The CDR3 length is 15 residues. CDR3 DNA sequence: TGTGCCAGCGACAGGGGGTTCGGAAGCAATCAGCCCCAGCATTTT. Protein sequence: CASDRGFGSNQPQHF.

On this clone: An end of the junction differs from the germline gene, which may be a read error. V and J are TRBV29-1 and TRBJ2-7, with 10 bases identical to TRBD1. CDR1 SQVTM and CDR2 ANQGSEA come from the germline V gene. The CDR3 extends over 16 amino acids. The CDR3: CNVEVFDRGRSYEQYF. CDR3 nucleotides: TGCAACGTTGAAGTGTTTGACAGGGGGCGATCCTACGAGCAGTACTTC.

The gene calls are TRBV2 and TRBJ1-5; D might be TRBD1 (5 bases). Deletions cut 5 bases from V and 2 bases from J, with 13 bases between. Germline V gene data show CDR1 as SNHLY and CDR2 as FYNNEI. This CDR3 has 15 amino acids. The CDR3 nucleotides are TGTGCCAGCAGTTGGTCCAGGGACGGCAATCAGCCCCAGCATTTT. Translation gives CASSWSRDGNQPQHF.

V and J are TRBV28 and TRBJ2-1; TRBD2 is a possible D gene (5 bases). The CDR3 covers 15 residues. Germline lookup yields CDR1 MDHEN and CDR2 SYDVKM. V was trimmed by 7 bases and J by 0 bases, leaving 13 bases between them. The CDR3 reads CASTDPGDSYNEQFF. In DNA form, the CDR3 reads TGTGCCAGCACTGACCCCGGGGACTCCTACAATGAGCAGTTCTTC.

The chain joins TRBV15 to TRBJ1-2; maybe TRBD1 (5 bases). Germline CDR1 is LNHNV and CDR2 is YYDKDF (reference sequence). Trimming took off 3 bases at V and 8 bases at J, with 16 bases between the two ends. The CDR3 totals 14 residues. CDR3 sequence (DNA): TGTGCCACCAGCAGGGGGAGCCCGGGGGAGGGCTACACCTTC. Translation gives CATSRGSPGEGYTF.

The J gene is TRBJ2-6, the V gene TRBV6-1; D is uncertain. The germline V and J ends were trimmed by 2 bases and 0 bases, with 14 bases remaining between them. This CDR3 spans 18 amino acids. Per the germline V gene, CDR1 is MNHNS and CDR2 is SASEGT. The CDR3 loop reads CASSEIRATFSGANVLTF. CDR3 DNA sequence: TGTGCCAGCAGTGAAATACGGGCCACCTTCTCTGGGGCCAACGTCCTGACTTTC.